A selection of T cell receptor beta chains follows, all from one sample in a study of cytomegalovirus exposure and HLA in healthy donors. Repertoires were generated with immunoSEQ multiplex PCR, while TCRdb's copy carries only in-frame clones and drops some. The sample carries approximately 84,000 clones, less than 80% recorded once. The sequenced material came from PBMCs. All receptors come from a man aged 40-49 years in good health and CMV-seropositive. Each CDR3 is given with its conserved first and last residue. A D gene is named only where the DNA matches it firmly. Not every row has a clone size; where given, it reads once, few, many or a size class.

CDR3 | DNA | V | size | D | J
CASSGGQSVFSGNTIYF | TGTGCCAGCAGTGGGGGACAGTCAGTGTTCTCTGGAAACACCATATATTTT | TRBV25-1 | . | TRBD1 | TRBJ1-3
CASSFGTYEQYF | TGTGCCAGCAGCTTCGGGACCTACGAGCAGTACTTC | TRBV5-5 | . | . | TRBJ2-7
CASSPRGLRSYTF | TGTGCCAGCAGCCCCAGGGGGCTCAGGAGCTACACCTTC | TRBV7-2 | few | TRBD1 | TRBJ1-2
CASSEAGRHNEQFF | TGTGCCAGCAGTGAGGCGGGGCGACACAATGAGCAGTTCTTC | TRBV25-1 | . | . | TRBJ2-1
CASSQDPETGLFF | TGTGCCAGCAGCCAAGATCCAGAGACTGGGTTGTTTTTT | TRBV4-2 | . | . | TRBJ2-2
CASSKRGYWAFF | TGTGCCAGCAGTAAACGGGGATATTGGGCTTTCTTT | TRBV6-1 | few | . | TRBJ1-1
CASSPRGDRDENIQYF | TGCGCCAGCAGCCCCCGAGGGGACAGGGATGAAAACATTCAGTACTTC | TRBV4-1 | . | TRBD1 | TRBJ2-4
CSEGVGTEAFF | TGCAGTGAAGGGGTGGGCACTGAAGCTTTCTTT | TRBV20-1 | . | . | TRBJ1-1
CASSQSTTSGGGGDTQYF | TGTGCCAGCAGCCAATCAACGACTAGCGGGGGGGGAGGAGATACGCAGTATTTT | TRBV5-4 | . | TRBD2 | TRBJ2-3
CASSGRQGAHEQYF | TGTGCCAGCAGTGGACGACAGGGGGCCCACGAGCAGTACTTC | TRBV6-1 | . | TRBD1 | TRBJ2-7
CASSQTVTYSPLHF | TGCGCCAGCAGCCAGACAGTTACTTATTCACCCCTCCACTTT | TRBV4-1 | few | . | TRBJ1-6
CAWSVHRGEQYF | TGTGCCTGGAGTGTCCACAGGGGCGAGCAGTACTTC | TRBV30 | . | TRBD1 | TRBJ2-7
CASSQDLGAGGVDEQYF | TGCGCCAGCAGCCAAGATCTAGGAGCGGGGGGTGTCGACGAGCAGTACTTC | TRBV4-3 | . | TRBD2 | TRBJ2-7